This record looks at one TCR beta chain sequence and its context. These data are taken from a study of shared clonotypes between healthy human individuals. The protocol was immunoSEQ multiplex PCR, while the TCRdb copy is restricted to in-frame clones and leaves out a portion. Here the sample spans roughly 2 million clones, 90% to 97% being singletons. The CDR3 contains 16 residues. V was trimmed by 3 bases and J by 4 bases, leaving 20 bases between them. Per the germline V gene, CDR1 is SGHTS and CDR2 is YDEGEE. The chain couples TRBV5-8 to TRBJ2-7; maybe TRBD2 (5 bases). The sample was naive CD4+ T cells sorted from blood. The subset is: CD45RA+ positively selected. The TCR sequence derives from a man younger than 35 in good health. CDR3 residues: CASSSVDWRASYEQYF. The CDR3 DNA follows: TGTGCCAGCAGCTCAGTGGACTGGCGGGCAAGTTACGAGCAGTACTTC.